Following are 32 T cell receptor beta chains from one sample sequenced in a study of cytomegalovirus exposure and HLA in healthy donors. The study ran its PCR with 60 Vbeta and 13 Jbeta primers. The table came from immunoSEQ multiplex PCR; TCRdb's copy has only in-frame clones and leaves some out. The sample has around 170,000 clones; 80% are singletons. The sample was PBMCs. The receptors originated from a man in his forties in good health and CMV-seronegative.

The CDR3 bases are TGCGCCAGCAGCCAAGATCCGACTTTATCAGTGGGAGGGGTCAGCGAGCAGTACTTC. It yields the protein CASSQDPTLSVGGVSEQYF. The J gene is TRBJ2-5, the V gene TRBV4-1, with 7 bases lining up with TRBD2. Gene TRBJ2-7 matches the end of the DNA better, so the J call may be wrong. This CDR3 spans 19 amino acids. Germline V gives CDR1 MGHRA, CDR2 YSYEKL.

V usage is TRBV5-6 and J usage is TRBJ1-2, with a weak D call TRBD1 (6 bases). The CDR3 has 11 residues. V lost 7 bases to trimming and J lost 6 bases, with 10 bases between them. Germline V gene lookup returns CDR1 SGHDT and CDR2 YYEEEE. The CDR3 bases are TGTGCCAGCCAACAGGGACATGGCTACACCTTC. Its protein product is CASQQGHGYTF.

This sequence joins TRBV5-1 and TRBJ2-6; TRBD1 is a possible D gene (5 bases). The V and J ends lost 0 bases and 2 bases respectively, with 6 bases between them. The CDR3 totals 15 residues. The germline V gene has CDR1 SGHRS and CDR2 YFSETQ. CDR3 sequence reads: CASSLEGTGANVLTF. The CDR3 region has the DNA TGCGCCAGCAGCTTGGAGGGGACTGGGGCCAACGTCCTGACTTTC.

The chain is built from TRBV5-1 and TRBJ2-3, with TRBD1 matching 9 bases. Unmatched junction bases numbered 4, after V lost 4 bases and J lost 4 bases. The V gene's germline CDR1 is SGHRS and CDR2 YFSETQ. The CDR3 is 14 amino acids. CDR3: CASSPRTGADTQYF. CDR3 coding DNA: TGCGCCAGCAGCCCTCGGACAGGGGCAGATACGCAGTATTTT.

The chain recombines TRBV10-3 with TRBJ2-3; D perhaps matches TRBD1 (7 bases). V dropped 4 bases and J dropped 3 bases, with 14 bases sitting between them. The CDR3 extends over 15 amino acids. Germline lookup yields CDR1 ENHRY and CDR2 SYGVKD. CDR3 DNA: TGTGCCATCAGTGGCGGGACAGTGGGGACAGATACGCAGTATTTT. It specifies CAISGGTVGTDTQYF.

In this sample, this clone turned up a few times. CDR3 in amino acids: CASSDANRGNEQFF. CDR3 nucleotide sequence: TGTGCCAGCAGTGACGCCAACAGGGGAAATGAGCAGTTCTTC. This chain connects TRBV6-4 to TRBJ2-1; 7 bases line up with TRBD1. The CDR3 extends over 14 amino acids. Trimming took 2 bases from V and 7 from J; bases not matched to a gene: 5. Germline-derived CDR1 and CDR2 are MRHNA and SNTAGT.

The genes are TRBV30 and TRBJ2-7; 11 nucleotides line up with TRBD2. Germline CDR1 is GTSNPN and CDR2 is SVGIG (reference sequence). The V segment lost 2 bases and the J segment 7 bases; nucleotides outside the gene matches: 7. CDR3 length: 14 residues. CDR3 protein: CAWSRLAGPGEQYF. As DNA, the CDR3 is TGTGCCTGGAGTAGACTAGCGGGACCCGGGGAGCAGTACTTC.

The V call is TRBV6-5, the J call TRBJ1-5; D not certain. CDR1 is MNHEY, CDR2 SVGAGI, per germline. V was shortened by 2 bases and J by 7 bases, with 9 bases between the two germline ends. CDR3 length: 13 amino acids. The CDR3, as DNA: TGTGCCAGCAGTTACATGTTTGGCCAGCCCCAGCATTTT. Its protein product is CASSYMFGQPQHF.

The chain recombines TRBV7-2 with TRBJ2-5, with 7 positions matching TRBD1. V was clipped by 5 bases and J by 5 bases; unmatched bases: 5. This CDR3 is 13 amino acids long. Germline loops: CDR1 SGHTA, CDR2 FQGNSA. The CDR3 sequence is CASSKQGLETQYF. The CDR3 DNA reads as TGTGCCAGCAGCAAACAGGGGTTGGAGACCCAGTACTTC.

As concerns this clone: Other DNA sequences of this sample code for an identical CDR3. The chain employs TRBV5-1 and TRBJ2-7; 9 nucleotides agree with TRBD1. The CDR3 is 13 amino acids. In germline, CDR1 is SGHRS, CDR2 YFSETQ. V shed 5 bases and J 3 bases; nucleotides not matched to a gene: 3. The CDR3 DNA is TGCGCCAGCAGTCTGGACAGGGGCTACGAGCAGTACTTC. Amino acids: CASSLDRGYEQYF.

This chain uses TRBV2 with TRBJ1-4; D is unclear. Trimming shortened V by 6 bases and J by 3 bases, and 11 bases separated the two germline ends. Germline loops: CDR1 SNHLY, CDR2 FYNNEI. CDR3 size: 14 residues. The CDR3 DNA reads TGTGCCAGCAGCGAGCGGTTTGCTAATGAAAAACTGTTTTTT. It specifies CASSERFANEKLFF.

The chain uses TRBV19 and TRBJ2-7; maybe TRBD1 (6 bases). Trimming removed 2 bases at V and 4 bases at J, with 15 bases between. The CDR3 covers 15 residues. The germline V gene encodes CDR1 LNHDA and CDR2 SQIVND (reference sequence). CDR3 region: CASSIQDSLIYEQYF. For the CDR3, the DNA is TGTGCCAGTAGTATACAGGACAGCCTAATTTACGAGCAGTACTTC.

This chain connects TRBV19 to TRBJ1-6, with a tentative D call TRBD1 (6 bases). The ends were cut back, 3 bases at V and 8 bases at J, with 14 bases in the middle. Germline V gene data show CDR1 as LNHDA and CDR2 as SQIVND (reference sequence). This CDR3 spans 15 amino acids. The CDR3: CASSIAQGLDSPLHF. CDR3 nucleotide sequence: TGTGCCAGTAGTATCGCACAGGGTCTAGATTCACCCCTCCACTTT.

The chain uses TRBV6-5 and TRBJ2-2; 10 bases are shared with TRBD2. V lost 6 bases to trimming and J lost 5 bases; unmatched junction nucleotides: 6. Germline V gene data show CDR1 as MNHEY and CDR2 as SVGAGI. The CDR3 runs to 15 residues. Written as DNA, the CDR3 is TGTGCCAGCAGCCGGGCTAGCGGGGGAACCGGGGAGCTGTTTTTT. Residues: CASSRASGGTGELFF.

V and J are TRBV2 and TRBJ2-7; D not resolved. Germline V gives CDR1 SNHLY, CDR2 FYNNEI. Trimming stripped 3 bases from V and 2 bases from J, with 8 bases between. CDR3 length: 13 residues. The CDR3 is CASSDPFAYEQYF. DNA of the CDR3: TGTGCCAGCAGTGACCCCTTCGCCTACGAGCAGTACTTC.

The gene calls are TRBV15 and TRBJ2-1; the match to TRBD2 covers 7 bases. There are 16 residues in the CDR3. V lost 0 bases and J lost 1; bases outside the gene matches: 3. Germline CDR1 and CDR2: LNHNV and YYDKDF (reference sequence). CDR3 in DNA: TGTGCCACCAGCAGAGATGGAGCGGGATCCTACAATGAGCAGTTCTTC. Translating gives CATSRDGAGSYNEQFF. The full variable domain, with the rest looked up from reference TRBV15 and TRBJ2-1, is DAMVIQNPRYQVTQFGKPVTLSCSQTLNHNVMYWYQQKSSQAPKLLFHYYDKDFNNEADTPDNFQSRRPNTSFCFLDIRSPGLGDTAMYLCATSRDGAGSYNEQFFGPGTRLTVL.

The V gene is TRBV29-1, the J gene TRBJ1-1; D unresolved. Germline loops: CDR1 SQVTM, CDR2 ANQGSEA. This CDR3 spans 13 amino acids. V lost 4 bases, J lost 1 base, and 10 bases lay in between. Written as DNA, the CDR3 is TGCAGCGTTGTATCGACTAGGAACACTGAAGCTTTCTTT. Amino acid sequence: CSVVSTRNTEAFF.

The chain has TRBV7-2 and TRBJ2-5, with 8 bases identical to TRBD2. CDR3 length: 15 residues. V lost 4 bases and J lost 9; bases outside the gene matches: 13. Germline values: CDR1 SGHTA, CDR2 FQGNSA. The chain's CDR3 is CASSSKGRGGGAQYF. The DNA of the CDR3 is TGTGCCAGCAGCTCCAAGGGACGGGGGGGTGGGGCCCAGTACTTC.

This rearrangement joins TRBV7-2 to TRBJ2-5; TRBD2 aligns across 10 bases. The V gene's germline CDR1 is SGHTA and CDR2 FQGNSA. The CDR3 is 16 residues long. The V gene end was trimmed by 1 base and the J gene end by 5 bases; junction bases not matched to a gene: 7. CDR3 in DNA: TGTGCCAGCAGCTTAGTGAGCGGGGGGGCCCGGGAGACCCAGTACTTC. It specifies CASSLVSGGARETQYF.

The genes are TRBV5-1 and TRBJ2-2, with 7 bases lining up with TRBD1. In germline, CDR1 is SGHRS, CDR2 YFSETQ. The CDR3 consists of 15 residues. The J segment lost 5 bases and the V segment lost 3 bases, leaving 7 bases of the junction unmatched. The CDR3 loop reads CASSSGTVATGELFF. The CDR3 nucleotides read TGCGCCAGCAGCTCCGGGACAGTGGCAACCGGGGAGCTGTTTTTT.

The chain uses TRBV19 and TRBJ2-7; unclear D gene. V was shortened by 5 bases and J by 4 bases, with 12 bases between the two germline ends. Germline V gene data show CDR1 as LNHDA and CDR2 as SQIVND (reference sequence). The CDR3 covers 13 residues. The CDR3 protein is CASSLESDYEQYF. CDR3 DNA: TGTGCCAGTAGTCTCGAGAGTGATTACGAGCAGTACTTC.

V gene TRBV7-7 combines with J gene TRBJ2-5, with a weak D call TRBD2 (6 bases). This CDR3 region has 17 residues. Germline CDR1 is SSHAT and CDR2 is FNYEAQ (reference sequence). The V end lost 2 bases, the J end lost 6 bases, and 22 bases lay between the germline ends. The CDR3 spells CASSLYPAGRFPKTQYF. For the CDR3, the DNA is TGTGCCAGCAGCTTATATCCAGCGGGTAGATTCCCCAAGACCCAGTACTTC.

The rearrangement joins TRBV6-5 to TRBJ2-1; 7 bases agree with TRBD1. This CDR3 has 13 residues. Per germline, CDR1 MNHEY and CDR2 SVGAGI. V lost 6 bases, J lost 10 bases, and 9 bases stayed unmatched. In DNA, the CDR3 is TGTGCCAGCAGACGCGACAGGGCCTGGGAGCAGTTCTTC. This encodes CASRRDRAWEQFF.

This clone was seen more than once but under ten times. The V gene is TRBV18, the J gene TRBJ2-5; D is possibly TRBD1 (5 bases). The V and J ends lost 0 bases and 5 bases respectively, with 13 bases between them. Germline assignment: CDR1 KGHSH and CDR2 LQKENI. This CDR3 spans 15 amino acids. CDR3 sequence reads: CASSPPGQRQETQYF. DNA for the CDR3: TGTGCCAGCTCACCACCGGGGCAGAGACAGGAGACCCAGTACTTC.

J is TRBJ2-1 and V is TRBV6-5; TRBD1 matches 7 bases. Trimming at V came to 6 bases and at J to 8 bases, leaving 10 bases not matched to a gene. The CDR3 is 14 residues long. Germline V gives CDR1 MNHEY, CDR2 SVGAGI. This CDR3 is CASRKQGYEDEQFF. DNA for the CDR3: TGTGCCAGCAGGAAACAGGGGTATGAGGATGAGCAGTTCTTC.

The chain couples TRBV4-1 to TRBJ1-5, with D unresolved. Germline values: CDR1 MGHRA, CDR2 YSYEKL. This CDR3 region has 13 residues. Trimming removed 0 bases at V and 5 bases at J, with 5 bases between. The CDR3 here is CASSQERDQPQHF. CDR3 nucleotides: TGCGCCAGCAGCCAAGAGCGGGATCAGCCCCAGCATTTT.

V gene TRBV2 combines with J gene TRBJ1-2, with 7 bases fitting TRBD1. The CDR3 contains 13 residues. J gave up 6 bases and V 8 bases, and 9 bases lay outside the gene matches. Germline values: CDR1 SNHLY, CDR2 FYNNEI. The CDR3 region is CASHGQASDGYTF. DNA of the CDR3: TGTGCCAGCCACGGACAGGCCTCGGATGGCTACACCTTC. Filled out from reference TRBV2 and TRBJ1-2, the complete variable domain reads EPEVTQTPSHQVTQMGQEVILRCVPISNHLYFYWYRQILGQKVEFLVSFYNNEISEKSEIFDDQFSVERPDGSNFTLKIRSTKLEDSAMYFCASHGQASDGYTFGSGTRLTVV.

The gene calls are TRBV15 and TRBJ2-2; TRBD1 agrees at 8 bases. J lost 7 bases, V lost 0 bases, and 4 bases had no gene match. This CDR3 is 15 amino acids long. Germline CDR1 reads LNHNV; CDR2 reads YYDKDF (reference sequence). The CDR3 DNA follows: TGTGCCACCAGCAGAGATCAGGGGGCGATCGGGGAGCTGTTTTTT. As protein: CATSRDQGAIGELFF.

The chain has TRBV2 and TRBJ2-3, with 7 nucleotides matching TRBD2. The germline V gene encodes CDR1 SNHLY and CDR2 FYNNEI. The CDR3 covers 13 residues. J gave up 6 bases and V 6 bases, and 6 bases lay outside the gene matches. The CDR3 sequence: CASSERDGDTQYF. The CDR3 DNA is TGTGCCAGCAGCGAGCGGGACGGGGATACGCAGTATTTT.

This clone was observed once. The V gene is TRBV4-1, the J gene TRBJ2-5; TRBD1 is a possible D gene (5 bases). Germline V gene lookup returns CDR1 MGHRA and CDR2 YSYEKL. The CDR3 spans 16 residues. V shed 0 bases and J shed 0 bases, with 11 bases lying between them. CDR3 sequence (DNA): TGCGCCAGCAGCCAAGATAGGGGTCCAAACCAAGAGACCCAGTACTTC. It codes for CASSQDRGPNQETQYF.

The CDR3 DNA is TGTGCCAGCAGCCCTAGCGGGGTCGTCTCCTACAATGAGCAGTTCTTC. Its translation: CASSPSGVVSYNEQFF. The chain couples TRBV7-8 to TRBJ2-1; TRBD2 matches 9 bases. J lost 0 bases, V lost 5 bases, and 5 bases had no gene match. The CDR3 runs 16 residues. The germline CDR1 and CDR2 sequences are SGHVS and FQNEAQ.

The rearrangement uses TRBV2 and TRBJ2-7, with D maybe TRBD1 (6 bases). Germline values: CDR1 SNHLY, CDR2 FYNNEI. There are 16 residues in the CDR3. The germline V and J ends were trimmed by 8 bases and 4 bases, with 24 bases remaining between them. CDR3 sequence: CASATIKPGHLYEQYF. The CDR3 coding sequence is TGTGCCAGCGCCACGATAAAACCGGGACACTTATACGAGCAGTACTTC.